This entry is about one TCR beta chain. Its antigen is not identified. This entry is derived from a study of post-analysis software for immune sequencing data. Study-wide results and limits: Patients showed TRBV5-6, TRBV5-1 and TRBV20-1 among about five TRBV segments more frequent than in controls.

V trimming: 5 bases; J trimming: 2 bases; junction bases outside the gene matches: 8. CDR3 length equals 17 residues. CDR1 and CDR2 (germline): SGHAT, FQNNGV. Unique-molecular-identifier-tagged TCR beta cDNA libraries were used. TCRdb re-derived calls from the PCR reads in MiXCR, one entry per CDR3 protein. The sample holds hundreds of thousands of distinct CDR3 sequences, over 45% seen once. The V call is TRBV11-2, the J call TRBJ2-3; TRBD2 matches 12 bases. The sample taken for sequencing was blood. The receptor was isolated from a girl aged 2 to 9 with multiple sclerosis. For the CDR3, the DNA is TGTGCCAGCAGCCCCCGGACTAGCGGGACGCCCACAGATACGCAGTATTTT. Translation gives CASSPRTSGTPTDTQYF.